A selection of T cell receptor beta chains follows, all from one sample in a study of radiotherapy plus CTLA-4 blockade in lung cancer. Libraries were prepared by immunoSEQ multiplex PCR; TCRdb keeps only in-frame clonotypes and omits some of them. The sample lists 34,000 or so clones; over 70% were seen once. Here the sequenced sample was peripheral blood, taken from a patient treated with radiotherapy plus ipilimumab. These receptors all come from a human donor with non-small cell lung cancer that progressed on radiotherapy plus ipilimumab. CDR3s include the opening cysteine and the closing phenylalanine or tryptophan. D genes are given only for firm matches. Rows may omit the clone size; those that give it use once, few, many or a size class.

v_gene	d_gene	abundance	j_gene	CDR3aa	CDR3nt
TRBV27	-	-	TRBJ2-7	CASSPLGTSYEQYF	TGTGCCAGCAGTCCCTTGGGTACTTCCTACGAGCAGTACTTC
TRBV7-9	TRBD1	-	TRBJ2-7	CASSLGARRWDSSYEQYF	TGTGCCAGCAGCTTAGGCGCTCGTCGGTGGGACAGCTCCTACGAGCAGTACTTC
TRBV28	TRBD2	-	TRBJ2-3	CASSFDGLAGGTDTQYF	TGTGCCAGCAGTTTTGACGGACTAGCGGGGGGCACAGATACGCAGTATTTT
TRBV11-3	-	-	TRBJ2-6	CASSLDGAGANVLTF	TGTGCCAGCAGCTTGGACGGAGCTGGGGCCAACGTCCTGACTTTC
TRBV10-3	-	-	TRBJ2-7	CAISEGQGLSYEQYF	TGTGCCATCAGTGAGGGGCAGGGGCTCTCCTACGAGCAGTACTTC
TRBV19	-	-	TRBJ1-1	CASSGAVWGLEAFF	TGTGCCAGTAGCGGAGCCGTTTGGGGGCTTGAAGCTTTCTTT
TRBV7-9	TRBD1	few	TRBJ2-3	CASSLFSTGDADTQYF	TGTGCCAGCAGCTTATTTTCGACAGGGGATGCAGATACGCAGTATTTT
TRBV27	TRBD1	-	TRBJ1-1	CASSPQGVGTEAFF	TGTGCCAGCAGTCCACAGGGGGTTGGCACTGAAGCTTTCTTT
TRBV5-1	TRBD1	-	TRBJ2-3	CASSLGQGALDTQYF	TGCGCCAGCAGCTTGGGACAGGGGGCGTTAGATACGCAGTATTTT
TRBV7-2	TRBD2	once	TRBJ2-3	CASSLTGAGFSTDTQYF	TGTGCCAGCAGCTTAACAGGAGCGGGGTTTAGCACAGATACGCAGTATTTT
TRBV7-6	-	few	TRBJ2-3	CASSQGGGGRITTDTQYF	TGTGCCAGCAGCCAGGGGGGAGGGGGCCGCATAACAACAGATACGCAGTATTTT
TRBV28	TRBD1	-	TRBJ2-1	CASSSGTGRDNEQFF	TGTGCCAGCAGTTCCGGGACAGGGCGGGACAATGAGCAGTTCTTC
TRBV2	TRBD1	-	TRBJ1-2	CASRDRTGLYGYTF	TGTGCCAGCAGAGACCGGACAGGGCTCTATGGCTACACCTTC
TRBV19	TRBD2	-	TRBJ2-1	CASAMTSGTYNEQFF	TGTGCCAGTGCTATGACTAGCGGGACCTACAATGAGCAGTTCTTC